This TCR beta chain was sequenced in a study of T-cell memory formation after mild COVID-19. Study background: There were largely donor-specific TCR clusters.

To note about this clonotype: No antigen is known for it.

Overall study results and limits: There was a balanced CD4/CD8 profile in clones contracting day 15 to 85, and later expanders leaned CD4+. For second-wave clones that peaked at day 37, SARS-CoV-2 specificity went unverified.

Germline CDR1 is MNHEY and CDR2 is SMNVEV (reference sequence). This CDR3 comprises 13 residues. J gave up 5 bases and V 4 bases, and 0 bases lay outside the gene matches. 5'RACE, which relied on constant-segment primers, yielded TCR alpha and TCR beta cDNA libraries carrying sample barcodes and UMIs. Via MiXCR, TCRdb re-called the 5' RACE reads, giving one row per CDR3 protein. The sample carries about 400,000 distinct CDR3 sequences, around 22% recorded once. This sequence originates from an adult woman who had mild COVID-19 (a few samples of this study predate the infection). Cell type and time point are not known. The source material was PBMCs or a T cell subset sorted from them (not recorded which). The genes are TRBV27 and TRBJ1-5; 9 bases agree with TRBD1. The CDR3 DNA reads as TGTGCCAGCAGTTGGACAGGGGATCAGCCCCAGCATTTT. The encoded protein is CASSWTGDQPQHF.